The entry below describes one T cell receptor (beta chain). Its antigen is undetermined. This sample is drawn from a study of cytomegalovirus exposure and HLA in healthy donors. Study-level background: Per a later analysis, the 666 first-cohort and more than 100 validation repertoires shared one platform.

The CDR3 spans 16 residues. Germline CDR1 SNHLY, CDR2 FYNNEI. V lost 2 bases, J lost 8 bases, and 19 bases lay in between. The donors were part of the validation cohort, which consisted of approximately 110 subjects and was separate from the first cohort of 666 subjects. The study, taken as a whole, reports: Cytomegalovirus status, reportedly, was diagnosed with high specificity and sensitivity by the classifier.

The data were produced by immunoSEQ multiplex PCR, yet TCRdb's version contains in-frame clones alone and is incomplete. The sample has roughly 300,000 clones; around 90% are singletons. The source of this sequence is a woman aged 25 to 45 in good health and CMV-seropositive. This chain links TRBV2 with TRBJ1-5; weak D call: TRBD1 (5 bases). The specimen was PBMCs. The CDR3 region has the DNA TGTGCCAGCAGTGAACAGTGGGGGAAGGGGTCGGAGCCCCAGCATTTT. Translating gives CASSEQWGKGSEPQHF.